The entry below describes one TCR beta chain. CDR3 length: 12 residues. V was clipped by 5 bases and J by 4 bases, with 9 bases between them. The germline V gene has CDR1 SGHTA and CDR2 FQGNSA. This sample was taken from a study of blood T cell repertoires in COVID-19. Overall study context: COVID-19 samples from acute and convalescent phases originated in the United States, Italy and Spain. T cells, B-cell-depleted T cells, or PBMCs supplied cDNA or gDNA.

Original analysis: Researchers report that nucleated cell counts were estimated from reference gene primer amplification. Assay used: immunoSEQ multiplex PCR; TCRdb lists only in-frame clones, some missing. V, J and clone size are taken as reported in that table, and D and trimming were inferred from the DNA itself. The sample has around 200,000 clones; 70% to 90% are singletons. This chain links TRBV7-2 with TRBJ2-7; weak D call: TRBD2 (5 bases). What was sequenced was peripheral blood. The sequence was obtained from a man aged 35 to 55 with active or convalescent COVID-19. The CDR3 DNA reads as TGTGCCAGCAGCATCAGGAGGTACGAGCAGTACTTC. It encodes CASSIRRYEQYF.